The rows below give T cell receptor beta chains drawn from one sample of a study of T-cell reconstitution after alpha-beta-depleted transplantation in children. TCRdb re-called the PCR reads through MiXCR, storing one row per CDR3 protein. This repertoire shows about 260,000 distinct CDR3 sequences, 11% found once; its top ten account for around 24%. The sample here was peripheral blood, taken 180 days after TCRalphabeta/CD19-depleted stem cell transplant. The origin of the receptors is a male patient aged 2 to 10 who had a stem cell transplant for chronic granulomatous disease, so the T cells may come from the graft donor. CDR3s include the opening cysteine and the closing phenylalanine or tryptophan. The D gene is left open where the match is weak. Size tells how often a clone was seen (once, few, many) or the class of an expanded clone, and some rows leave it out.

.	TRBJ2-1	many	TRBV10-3	CAISEGLNNEQFF	TGTGCCATCAGTGAAGGACTGAACAATGAGCAGTTCTTC
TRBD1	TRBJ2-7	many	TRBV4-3	CASSHYSGGDEQYF	TGCGCCAGCAGCCACTACTCAGGGGGCGACGAGCAGTACTTC
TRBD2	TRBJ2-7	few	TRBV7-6	CASSLSGPGLAYEQYF	TGTGCCAGCAGCTTATCGGGGCCTGGACTAGCCTACGAGCAGTACTTC
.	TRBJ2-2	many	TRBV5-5	CASSRALYTGELFF	TGTGCCAGCAGCCGGGCCCTATACACCGGGGAGCTGTTTTTT
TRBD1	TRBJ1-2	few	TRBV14	CASSPSLGTGVLYGYTF	TGTGCCAGCAGTCCATCCCTCGGGACAGGGGTCCTCTATGGCTACACCTTC
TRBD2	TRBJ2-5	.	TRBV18	CASSPLPSGEETQYF	TGTGCCAGCTCACCACTCCCTAGCGGGGAAGAGACCCAGTACTTC
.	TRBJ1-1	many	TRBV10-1	CASSESQAQNTEAFF	TGCGCCAGCAGTGAGTCCCAAGCTCAGAACACTGAAGCTTTCTTT
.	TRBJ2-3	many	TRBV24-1	CATSDLGGADTQYF	TGTGCCACCAGTGATTTGGGAGGGGCAGATACGCAGTATTTT
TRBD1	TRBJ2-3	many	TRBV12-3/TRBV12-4	CASRRGHSTDTQYF	TGTGCCAGCAGGAGGGGGCATAGCACAGATACGCAGTATTTT
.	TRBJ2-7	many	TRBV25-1	CASSHAGSYEQYF	TGTGCCAGCTCCCACGCAGGCTCCTACGAGCAGTACTTC
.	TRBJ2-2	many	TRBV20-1	CSARDPDYNPRPEAAGELFF	TGCAGTGCTAGAGACCCCGACTACAACCCTAGGCCCGAAGCGGCCGGGGAGCTGTTTTTT
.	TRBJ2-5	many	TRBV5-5	CASSLDVRAGTETQYF	TGTGCCAGCAGCTTGGATGTTCGTGCGGGGACGGAGACCCAGTACTTC
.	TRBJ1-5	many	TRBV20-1	CSARGIYDQPQHF	TGCAGTGCTAGGGGGATATATGATCAGCCCCAGCATTTT
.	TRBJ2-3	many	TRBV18	CASSPLRQDTQYF	TGTGCCAGCTCTCCCCTACGACAAGATACGCAGTATTTT
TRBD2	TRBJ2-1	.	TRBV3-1	CASCQGLAGWSYNEQFF	TGTGCCAGCTGCCAAGGACTAGCGGGGTGGTCCTACAATGAGCAGTTCTTC
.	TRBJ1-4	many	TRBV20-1	CSARGGANEKLFF	TGCAGTGCTAGGGGAGGGGCTAATGAAAAACTGTTTTTT
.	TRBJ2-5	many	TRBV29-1	CSVGPDLGETQYF	TGCAGCGTTGGCCCAGATCTTGGAGAGACCCAGTACTTC
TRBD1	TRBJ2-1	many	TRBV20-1	CSARERDRTNEQFF	TGCAGTGCTAGAGAAAGGGACAGGACGAATGAGCAGTTCTTC
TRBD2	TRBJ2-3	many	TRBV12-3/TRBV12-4	CASSLALRGTGMDTQYF	TGTGCCAGCAGTTTAGCGTTGCGGGGGACGGGTATGGATACGCAGTATTTT
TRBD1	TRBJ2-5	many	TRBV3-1	CAALQTGSQETQYF	TGTGCCGCCTTGCAGACAGGGTCCCAAGAGACCCAGTACTTC
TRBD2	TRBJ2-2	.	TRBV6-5	CASSYSNSGGVGTGELFF	TGTGCCAGCAGTTACTCGAATAGCGGGGGGGTTGGCACCGGGGAGCTGTTTTTT
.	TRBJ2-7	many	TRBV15	CATSRDHPQDEQYF	TGTGCCACCAGCAGAGATCATCCACAGGACGAGCAGTACTTC
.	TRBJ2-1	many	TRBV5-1	CASSLGHRDPSSYNEQFF	TGCGCCAGCAGCTTAGGCCACCGGGACCCTAGCTCCTACAATGAGCAGTTCTTC
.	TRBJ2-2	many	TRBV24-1	CATIATTGELFF	TGTGCCACCATCGCCACAACCGGGGAGCTGTTTTTT
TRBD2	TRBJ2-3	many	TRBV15	CATSRGGGVHTDTQYF	TGTGCCACCAGCAGAGGTGGGGGGGTACACACAGATACGCAGTATTTT
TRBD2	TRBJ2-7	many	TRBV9	CASSVASGSIYEQYF	TGTGCCAGCAGCGTAGCGAGCGGGAGTATCTACGAGCAGTACTTC
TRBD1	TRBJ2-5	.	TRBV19	CASSSSGTGEETQYF	TGTGCCAGTAGTTCCTCCGGGACAGGGGAAGAGACCCAGTACTTC
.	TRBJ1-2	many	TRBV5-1	CASSLVGGGYTF	TGCGCCAGCAGCTTGGTGGGTGGTGGCTACACCTTC
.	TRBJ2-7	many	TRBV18	CASSRGAAGKGDDYEQYF	TGTGCCAGCTCACGGGGTGCGGCGGGGAAGGGAGATGACTACGAGCAGTACTTC
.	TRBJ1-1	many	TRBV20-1	CRINHYTEAFF	TGCAGGATAAATCATTACACTGAAGCTTTCTTT
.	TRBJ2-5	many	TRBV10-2	CASSESFVFETQYF	TGCGCCAGCAGTGAGTCATTTGTTTTTGAGACCCAGTACTTC
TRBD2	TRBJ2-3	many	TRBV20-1	CSARASAGGYTDTQYF	TGCAGTGCTAGAGCTTCAGCGGGAGGATACACAGATACGCAGTATTTT
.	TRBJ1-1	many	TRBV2	CASSAEGRTEAFF	TGTGCCAGCAGTGCTGAGGGTCGCACTGAAGCTTTCTTT
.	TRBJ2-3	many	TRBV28	CASSLPRPSTDTQYF	TGTGCCAGCAGTTTACCCCGGCCTAGCACAGATACGCAGTATTTT
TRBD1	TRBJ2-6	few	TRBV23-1	CASSLGQGPGANVLTF	TGCGCCAGCAGTCTGGGACAGGGTCCCGGGGCCAACGTCCTGACTTTC
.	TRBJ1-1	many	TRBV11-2	CASSSWTASDTEAFF	TGTGCCAGCAGCTCGTGGACGGCGAGCGACACTGAAGCTTTCTTT
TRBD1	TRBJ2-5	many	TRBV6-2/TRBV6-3	CASSWRGTAQTQYF	TGTGCCAGCAGTTGGCGAGGGACAGCCCAGACCCAGTACTTC
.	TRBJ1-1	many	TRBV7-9	CASSLTVRDTEAFF	TGTGCCAGCAGCCTAACAGTGAGGGACACTGAAGCTTTCTTT
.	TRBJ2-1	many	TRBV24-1	CATSDGAVNSYNEQFF	TGTGCCACCAGTGATGGTGCAGTTAACTCCTACAATGAGCAGTTCTTC
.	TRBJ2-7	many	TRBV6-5	CASSYSPHRDYEQYF	TGTGCCAGCAGTTACTCCCCCCACAGGGACTACGAGCAGTACTTC
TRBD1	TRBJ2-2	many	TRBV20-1	CSAQTGAWHGELFF	TGCAGTGCTCAGACAGGGGCTTGGCACGGGGAGCTGTTTTTT
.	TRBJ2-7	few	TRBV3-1	CASQSRGSPFYEQYF	TGTGCCAGTCAGTCAAGGGGTTCCCCTTTCTACGAGCAGTACTTC
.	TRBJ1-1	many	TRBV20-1	CSARELTLGVSADTEAFF	TGCAGTGCTAGAGAATTAACCCTCGGGGTCAGTGCGGACACTGAAGCTTTCTTT
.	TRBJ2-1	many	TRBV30	CAWSRPLDNEQFF	TGTGCCTGGAGTCGACCCCTAGACAATGAGCAGTTCTTC
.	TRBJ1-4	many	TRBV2	CASRSDTATNEKLFF	TGTGCCAGCAGGTCCGACACGGCAACTAATGAAAAACTGTTTTTT
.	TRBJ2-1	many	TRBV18	CASSLQSGVSYNEQFF	TGTGCCAGCTCATTGCAGAGCGGTGTCTCCTACAATGAGCAGTTCTTC
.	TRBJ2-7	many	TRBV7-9	CASSSYGSDEQYF	TGTGCCAGCAGCAGCTACGGGTCGGACGAGCAGTACTTC
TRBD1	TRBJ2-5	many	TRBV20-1	CSATGTGGHETQYF	TGCAGTGCTACCGGGACAGGGGGCCACGAGACCCAGTACTTC
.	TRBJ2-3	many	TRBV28	CASSFRAPKPDTQYF	TGTGCCAGCAGTTTCAGGGCCCCGAAGCCAGATACGCAGTATTTT
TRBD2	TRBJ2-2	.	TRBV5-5	CASSWGTSVNTGELFF	TGTGCCAGCAGCTGGGGGACTAGCGTTAACACCGGGGAGCTGTTTTTT
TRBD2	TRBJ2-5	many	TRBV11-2	CASSLVLSGGYQETQYF	TGTGCCAGCAGCTTAGTTCTTTCGGGGGGGTACCAAGAGACCCAGTACTTC